The 14 T cell receptor beta chains below all came from one sample that was sequenced in a study of blood T cells in healthy people across ages. A second PCR, run for about 6 to 12 cycles, used a sample-barcoded 5' primer plus a J-beta primer mix. TCRdb called the 5' RACE reads again in MiXCR, with one record for every CDR3 protein. The sample lists some 1.5 million distinct CDR3 sequences, 42% occurring once. The source material was blood. These receptors came from a woman aged 18 to 35 in good health.

The V gene is TRBV7-9, the J gene TRBJ2-1; TRBD2 agrees at 8 bases. Trimming removed 5 bases from V and 5 bases from J; junction bases left unmatched: 5. Germline values: CDR1 SEHNR, CDR2 FQNEAQ (reference sequence). The CDR3 has 14 amino acids. The DNA of the CDR3 is TGTGCCAGCAGCGGCCGGGAGGGGGACAATGAGCAGTTCTTC. Its protein product is CASSGREGDNEQFF.

This clonotype has only one observation. The rearrangement uses TRBV28 and TRBJ2-1, with 10 bases identical to TRBD2. The CDR3 has 16 amino acids. Germline CDR1 and CDR2: MDHEN and SYDVKM. V shed 5 bases, J shed 5 bases, and the junction held 9 bases outside the gene matches. DNA of the CDR3: TGTGCCAGCAGTGCTTGGACTAGCGGAAGGAACAATGAGCAGTTCTTC. It translates to CASSAWTSGRNNEQFF.

Written as DNA, the CDR3 is TGTGCCAGCAGCACCATACGGACCCAGAGGGACACTGAAGCTTTCTTT. Translation: CASSTIRTQRDTEAFF. This chain uses TRBV7-9 with TRBJ1-1; D uncertain. V was pared by 5 bases and J by 3 bases, with 19 bases between. This CDR3 is 16 amino acids long. CDR1 and CDR2 (germline): SEHNR, FQNEAQ (reference sequence).

This rearrangement joins TRBV5-6 to TRBJ2-5, with TRBD2 matching over 12 bases. The CDR3 covers 16 residues. V lost 3 bases to trimming and J lost 2 bases; unmatched junction nucleotides: 5. Germline V lookup: CDR1 SGHDT, CDR2 YYEEEE. Here the CDR3 reads CASSWAGTSGQETQYF. The DNA of the CDR3 is TGTGCCAGCAGCTGGGCCGGGACTAGCGGGCAAGAGACCCAGTACTTC.

This clonotype was counted a few times. This chain connects TRBV29-1 to TRBJ2-3, with no clear D. This CDR3 comprises 10 residues. Trimming stripped 6 bases from V and 5 bases from J, with 6 bases between. Germline V gene sequence: CDR1 SQVTM, CDR2 ANQGSEA. The DNA for the CDR3 is TGCAGCGTGCTAGGAGATACGCAGTATTTT. It encodes CSVLGDTQYF.

A few counts support this clonotype. V and J are TRBV9 and TRBJ2-2; D not resolved. This CDR3 region has 17 residues. Germline loops: CDR1 SGDLS, CDR2 YYNGEE. With 0 bases removed from V and 0 bases from J, the gap between germline ends came to 12 bases. The CDR3: CASSVARTYANTGELFF. In nucleotides, the CDR3 is TGTGCCAGCAGCGTAGCCAGGACCTACGCGAACACCGGGGAGCTGTTTTTT.

In this sample, this clonotype turned up once. The chain recombines TRBV7-3 with TRBJ2-5; 9 nucleotides align to TRBD1. The DNA end is a closer match to TRBJ2-7, so the J assignment may be wrong. Germline loops: CDR1 SGHTA, CDR2 FQGTGA. This CDR3 contains 15 residues. CDR3 in amino acids: CASSLMNTGGHEQYF. In DNA form, the CDR3 reads TGTGCCAGCAGCTTAATGAATACAGGGGGCCACGAGCAGTACTTC.

This clonotype was detected once. The rearrangement links TRBV6-6 to TRBJ2-5, with D perhaps TRBD2 (5 bases). The germline V gene has CDR1 MNHNY and CDR2 SVGAGI (reference sequence). The CDR3 length is 16 residues. Trimming removed 5 bases from V and 4 bases from J, with 20 bases in between. The CDR3 bases are TGTGCCAGCAGTCCCCTGCTTAGCGCGGTATTAGAGACCCAGTACTTC. Translation: CASSPLLSAVLETQYF.

As concerns this clonotype: A much larger clone lies a single base off, so this may be a read error. CDR3 region: CASSTQTKQRHLSGANVLTF. The CDR3 nucleotides are TGTGCCAGCAGCACCCAGACAAAGCAAAGGCATCTCTCTGGGGCCAACGTCCTGACTTTC. This chain links TRBV9 with TRBJ2-6; D gene uncertain. V gave up 4 bases and J gave up 0 bases, with 23 bases separating them. The CDR3 spans 20 residues. Per the germline V gene, CDR1 is SGDLS and CDR2 is YYNGEE.

The rearrangement uses TRBV20-1 and TRBJ2-6, with no clear D. The CDR3 spans 16 residues. Trimming removed 4 bases from V and 1 base from J, with 14 bases in between. CDR1 is DFQATT and CDR2 is SNEGSKA in the germline V gene (reference sequence). CDR3 sequence (DNA): TGCAGTGCTATCCCGACGGTCGGTTCTGGGGCCAACGTCCTGACTTTC. It encodes CSAIPTVGSGANVLTF.

This sequence joins TRBV5-6 and TRBJ1-2; maybe TRBD1 (5 bases). Trimming stripped 4 bases from V and 3 bases from J, with 10 bases between. Germline CDR1 SGHDT, CDR2 YYEEEE. This CDR3 comprises 13 residues. This chain's CDR3 is CASSAGPHYGYTF. In DNA form, the CDR3 reads TGTGCCAGCAGCGCGGGACCACACTATGGCTACACCTTC.

J is TRBJ1-5 and V is TRBV28; D uncertain. Between the trimmed V and J ends, which lost 5 bases and 1 base, there was a span of 9 bases. This CDR3 spans 14 amino acids. Germline values: CDR1 MDHEN, CDR2 SYDVKM. CDR3 residues: CASSLLRSNQPQHF. The CDR3 bases are TGTGCCAGCAGTCTGTTGCGGAGCAATCAGCCCCAGCATTTT.

A few counts support this clonotype. The genes are TRBV6-5 and TRBJ1-1; no reliable D call. Deletions cut 4 bases from V and 9 bases from J, with 12 bases between. This CDR3 region has 12 residues. CDR1 is MNHEY, CDR2 SVGAGI, per germline. The CDR3 nucleotides read TGTGCCAGCAGTTCTACGCACCAGAAAGCTTTCTTT. This translates into CASSSTHQKAFF.

The V call is TRBV7-9, the J call TRBJ2-4; 11 nucleotides agree with TRBD1. J lost 6 bases, V lost 3 bases, and 4 bases had no gene match. Germline-derived CDR1 and CDR2 are SEHNR and FQNEAQ (reference sequence). This CDR3 has 15 residues. CDR3 coding DNA: TGTGCCAGCAGCTTCACGGGACAGGGGGGAAACATTCAGTACTTC. Translated, it gives CASSFTGQGGNIQYF.